A selection of T cell receptor beta chains follows, all from one sample in a study of T cell changes during pregnancy in multiple sclerosis. TCRdb's table, derived via immunoSEQ multiplex PCR, lists solely in-frame clones and lacks some. This table holds about 120,000 clones, about 93% found once. Sequenced here: peripheral blood, sampled in the third trimester of pregnancy. Source of these receptors: a female donor with multiple sclerosis, enrolled in a pregnancy study. The CDR3 runs from the conserved cysteine through the conserved F or W. The D gene is left open where the match is weak. Clone size appears in some rows only: once, few, many, or a class for an expanded clone.

TRBD2	NA	TRBJ2-3	TRBV5-1	TGCGCCAGCCGCCTTGGACTAGCGGGAGCCACAGATACGCAGTATTTT	CASRLGLAGATDTQYF
NA	NA	TRBJ1-2	TRBV5-4	TGTGCCAGCAGCTTACCGACAGTTGGCTACACCTTC	CASSLPTVGYTF
NA	once	TRBJ2-5	TRBV5-4	TGTGCCAGCAGCTTCGGCAGGGGAGAGACCCAGTACTTC	CASSFGRGETQYF
NA	few	TRBJ1-1	TRBV7-3	TGTGCCAGCAGCCTATCAGGGAACCTGAACACTGAAGCTTTCTTT	CASSLSGNLNTEAFF
TRBD1	many	TRBJ1-2	TRBV4-1	TGCGCCAGCAGCCAAGGGAGGACAGGGGAGTCTGCTAACTATGGCTACACCTTC	CASSQGRTGESANYGYTF
NA	NA	TRBJ1-5	TRBV10-2	TGCGCCAGCAGTGAAGCAGGCACCAATCAGCCCCAGCATTTT	CASSEAGTNQPQHF
NA	few	TRBJ1-1	TRBV29-1	TGCAGCGTTGAAGGCCCAGGTGAACCTGAAGCTTTCTTT	CSVEGPGEPEAFF
TRBD1	NA	TRBJ1-5	TRBV19	TGTGCCAGTAGTATGTTTACAGGGGTTGTCAATCAGCCCCAGCATTTT	CASSMFTGVVNQPQHF
NA	NA	TRBJ2-7	TRBV5-1	TGCGCCAGCAGCTTGGCCGGCAGGGGGGAGGACGAGCAGTACTTC	CASSLAGRGEDEQYF
NA	NA	TRBJ1-1	TRBV11-2	TGTGCCAGCAGCTTAGATACGACAGTAAACACTGAAGCTTTCTTT	CASSLDTTVNTEAFF
NA	NA	TRBJ1-5	TRBV9	TGTGCCAGCAGCGTAGGTTTAGGGGAAAATCAGCCCCAGCATTTT	CASSVGLGENQPQHF
TRBD1	NA	TRBJ1-5	TRBV19	TGTGCCAGTAGTACCGGACAGGGGTATCAGCCCCAGCATTTT	CASSTGQGYQPQHF
NA	NA	TRBJ2-2	TRBV2	TGTGCCAGCAGTGAAGCGCGTTCCGGGGAGCTGTTTTTT	CASSEARSGELFF
NA	NA	TRBJ2-7	TRBV27	TGTGCCAGCTCATACTTAGCGTCTATATACTTC	CASSYLASIYF
NA	NA	TRBJ1-3	TRBV27	TGTGCCAGCAGAGAGGGCTTTAGTGGAAACACCATATATTTT	CASREGFSGNTIYF
TRBD1	NA	TRBJ2-5	TRBV9	TGTGCCAGCAGCGCCTACAGGGGCCAAGAGACCCAGTACTTC	CASSAYRGQETQYF
NA	NA	TRBJ2-1	TRBV7-3	TGTGCCAGCAGCTTAACGGGGACTTTTGAGTACAGTGAGCAGTTCTTC	CASSLTGTFEYSEQFF
NA	NA	TRBJ1-5	TRBV19	TGTGCCAGTAGTATCCGAGATCAGCCCCAGCATTTT	CASSIRDQPQHF
TRBD2	NA	TRBJ2-3	TRBV28	TGTGCCAGCAGTTCCCGGGGGGGAGACACAGATACGCAGTATTTT	CASSSRGGDTDTQYF
TRBD1	NA	TRBJ1-2	TRBV28	TGTGCCAGCAGTTTGGGACAGTACTATGGCTACACCTTC	CASSLGQYYGYTF
TRBD2	NA	TRBJ2-1	TRBV28	TGTGCCAGCAGTTTACTGGGTAGCGGGAGATTAAATGAGCAGTTCTTC	CASSLLGSGRLNEQFF
NA	NA	TRBJ1-5	TRBV27	TGTGCCAGCAGTTCGACGGGACAGCCCCAGCATTTT	CASSSTGQPQHF
TRBD2	once	TRBJ2-1	TRBV7-9	TGTGCCAGCATCCACACCGGGACTACAACTGATGAGCAGTTCTTC	CASIHTGTTTDEQFF
NA	once	TRBJ1-2	TRBV7-6	TGTGCCAGCAGCTTAATCGGCGGGAACTATGGCTACACCTTC	CASSLIGGNYGYTF
NA	NA	TRBJ2-5	TRBV19	TGTGCCAGTAGTATACCAGGGCAAGAGACCCAGTACTTC	CASSIPGQETQYF
TRBD2	NA	TRBJ2-1	TRBV7-2	TGTGCCAGCAGCTTCGGACTAGCCGGCTACAATGAGCAGTTCTTC	CASSFGLAGYNEQFF
NA	NA	TRBJ2-7	TRBV2	TGTGCCAGCAGTGAACTGGGGGGGGCAGGCGGGGGCGAGCAGTACTTC	CASSELGGAGGGEQYF
TRBD1	NA	TRBJ1-6	TRBV27	TGTGCCAGCAGTCTGGACAGGGGGCGCGGGTCACCCCTCCACTTT	CASSLDRGRGSPLHF
TRBD2	NA	TRBJ2-5	TRBV5-1	TGCGCCAGCAGCCTAGCGGGAGTGGAGACCCAGTACTTC	CASSLAGVETQYF
TRBD1	NA	TRBJ1-4	TRBV9	TGTGCCAGCAGCGCCCGGGACAGGGTATCTAATGAAAAACTGTTTTTT	CASSARDRVSNEKLFF
NA	NA	TRBJ2-5	TRBV11-2	TGTGCCAGCAGCTTAGGAGGACAAGAGACCCAGTACTTC	CASSLGGQETQYF
TRBD1	NA	TRBJ1-2	TRBV10-2	TGCGCCACCACGACAGGGGCAACTAACTATGGCTACACCTTC	CATTTGATNYGYTF
TRBD2	NA	TRBJ2-3	TRBV7-2	TGTGCCAGCAGCTTGGGACTAGCGGGGGGGTTGGATACGCAGTATTTT	CASSLGLAGGLDTQYF
NA	once	TRBJ2-1	TRBV7-2	TGTGCCAGCAGCCCAGGGTGGGAGGATGAGCAGTTCTTC	CASSPGWEDEQFF
TRBD1	NA	TRBJ2-2	TRBV7-2	TGTGCCAGCAGGACAGGGAGTCAGACCGGGGAGCTGTTTTTT	CASRTGSQTGELFF
TRBD1	NA	TRBJ2-7	TRBV27	TGTGCCACCCGGGACAGGTTGTTAAGGGAGCAGTACTTC	CATRDRLLREQYF
NA	NA	TRBJ2-1	TRBV11-3	TGTGCCAGCAGCTTAGGGGGAGCGGACAATGAGCAGTTCTTC	CASSLGGADNEQFF
NA	NA	TRBJ1-1	TRBV5-1	TGCGCCAGCAGCTTGGTGGCAGGGGACACTGAAGCTTTCTTT	CASSLVAGDTEAFF
NA	NA	TRBJ2-4	TRBV27	TGTGCCAGCAGTTTAAATGGGACACCCCTAATTCAGTACTTC	CASSLNGTPLIQYF
NA	NA	TRBJ1-2	TRBV19	TGTGCCAGCGGTCAGGGGCCCCACTCATATGGCTACACCTTC	CASGQGPHSYGYTF
NA	NA	TRBJ2-4	TRBV28	TGTGCCAGCATCGGGGGAGCCCCCAAAAACATTCAGTACTTC	CASIGGAPKNIQYF
NA	NA	TRBJ1-6	TRBV27	TGTGCCAGCAGTTTATCTCGGACGGGGGGCAATTCACCCCTCCACTTT	CASSLSRTGGNSPLHF
NA	NA	TRBJ1-5	TRBV6-1	TGTGCCAGCAGTGATGGGGGGGATCAGCCCCAGCATTTT	CASSDGGDQPQHF
TRBD2	NA	TRBJ2-3	TRBV9	TGTGCCAGCAGCCCACAACCGATCGCCGGGACTAGCTTAGGTACGCAGTATTTT	CASSPQPIAGTSLGTQYF
TRBD1	NA	TRBJ2-5	TRBV19	TGTGCCAGTAGTTTCACGGGACAGGCGCAAGAGACCCAGTACTTC	CASSFTGQAQETQYF
NA	once	TRBJ2-5	TRBV7-8	TGTGCCAGCAGCTTAGCGCTACAAGAGACCCAGTACTTC	CASSLALQETQYF
TRBD2	NA	TRBJ2-1	TRBV2	TGTGCCAGCAGCCCGACTAGCGGGAGCTACAATGAGCAGTTCTTC	CASSPTSGSYNEQFF
TRBD1	once	TRBJ1-2	TRBV7-6	TGTGCCAGCAGCTTGGACAGGGGGCCCCGAACTAGGGGCTACACCTTC	CASSLDRGPRTRGYTF
TRBD2	once	TRBJ2-5	TRBV5-4	TGTGCCAGCAGCCTGGGTCCTAGCGGGGGGGTAGAAGAGACCCAGTACTTC	CASSLGPSGGVEETQYF
NA	NA	TRBJ2-1	TRBV2	TGTGCCAGCAGTCTAAGACAGGTTTCTGGGTGGGGCAATGAGCAGTTCTTC	CASSLRQVSGWGNEQFF
TRBD1	NA	TRBJ1-5	TRBV2	TGTGCCAGCAGAAGGGACAGGGGGAATCAGCCCCAGCATTTT	CASRRDRGNQPQHF
TRBD2	NA	TRBJ2-1	TRBV27	TGTGCCAGCAGTCCGTCGGCGGGAGGGTACAATGAGCAGTTCTTC	CASSPSAGGYNEQFF
TRBD2	NA	TRBJ2-7	TRBV7-6	TGTGCCAGCAGCTTAGTGGCTAGCGGGACCGCGGGGCAGTACTTC	CASSLVASGTAGQYF